This is a list of T cell receptor beta chains from one sample in a study of T cells in Graves' hyperthyroidism and ophthalmopathy. TCRdb re-called the multiplex PCR reads through MiXCR, storing one row per CDR3 protein. The sample has hundreds of thousands of distinct CDR3 sequences, more than 11% seen once. Sequencing input: blood. These receptors all come from a woman aged 25 to 39 with Graves' hyperthyroidism that later progressed to Graves' ophthalmopathy. Both conserved end residues are part of each CDR3. D genes are given only for firm matches. Rows may omit the clone size; those that give it use once, few, many or a size class.

TRBJ2-5 - TRBD2 TRBV11-2 CASSSQGLPAETQYF TGTGCCAGCAGCTCTCAGGGACTACCTGCGGAGACCCAGTACTTC
TRBJ1-5 many TRBD1 TRBV6-2/TRBV6-3 CASSSTGGSNQPQHF TGTGCCAGCAGTTCGACAGGGGGGAGCAATCAGCCCCAGCATTTT
TRBJ2-4 many - TRBV20-1 CSADSSTGINIQYF TGCAGTGCTGATAGCTCCACAGGGATAAACATTCAGTACTTC
TRBJ2-7 many TRBD2 TRBV11-1 CASSLSGVSSYEQYF TGTGCCAGCAGCCTCAGCGGGGTTAGCTCCTACGAGCAGTACTTC
TRBJ2-1 many - TRBV27 CASTTQGGFEFF TGTGCCAGCACCACTCAGGGTGGATTCGAGTTCTTC
TRBJ1-1 many - TRBV5-1 CASWGQATEAFF TGCGCCAGCTGGGGGCAGGCCACTGAAGCTTTCTTT
TRBJ2-7 many TRBD2 TRBV6-1 CASSEARAGGHEQYF TGTGCCAGCAGTGAGGCGAGAGCGGGAGGGCACGAGCAGTACTTC
TRBJ2-7 few - TRBV7-8 CASSHSPLNSEQYF TGTGCCAGCAGCCACTCACCGCTAAACTCCGAGCAGTACTTC
TRBJ2-3 many TRBD2 TRBV7-8 CASSPKRAHTSGRALNTDTQYF TGTGCCAGCAGCCCAAAACGGGCCCATACTAGCGGGAGGGCCCTGAACACAGATACGCAGTATTTT
TRBJ1-2 many - TRBV7-3 CASSIFMARGYTF TGTGCCAGCAGCATCTTTATGGCGCGAGGCTACACCTTC
TRBJ2-2 many TRBD2 TRBV2 CASGLAGNTGELFF TGTGCCAGCGGACTAGCGGGGAACACCGGGGAGCTGTTTTTT
TRBJ2-3 - TRBD2 TRBV6-1 CASSLTSGSLMAGADTQYF TGTGCCAGCAGTCTGACTAGCGGGAGTCTCATGGCGGGGGCAGATACGCAGTATTTT
TRBJ2-1 few - TRBV7-6 CASSLHRDSYNEQFF TGTGCCAGCAGCTTACACCGAGACTCCTACAATGAGCAGTTCTTC
TRBJ2-7 - - TRBV25-1 CASSEYKAGPLYEQYF TGTGCCAGCAGTGAATATAAGGCAGGTCCCCTCTACGAGCAGTACTTC
TRBJ2-7 many TRBD2 TRBV4-1 CASSHTSGSLYEQYF TGCGCCAGCAGCCATACTAGCGGGAGTCTCTACGAGCAGTACTTC
TRBJ1-1 many - TRBV27 CASTPRDTAFTEAFF TGTGCCAGCACCCCCCGGGACACCGCTTTCACTGAAGCTTTCTTT
TRBJ2-7 many - TRBV19 CASSTSRTSNEQYF TGTGCCAGTAGTACCTCCCGGACAAGCAACGAGCAGTACTTC
TRBJ1-1 many - TRBV20-1 CSATGSLAEAFF TGCAGTGCTACAGGGTCTCTCGCTGAAGCTTTCTTT
TRBJ2-3 many TRBD2 TRBV5-1 CASSLAGLAGARDTQYF TGCGCCAGCAGCTTGGCGGGACTAGCGGGAGCAAGAGATACGCAGTATTTT
TRBJ2-1 many TRBD1 TRBV18 CASSRGQGEYNEQFF TGTGCCAGCTCACGAGGACAGGGGGAGTACAATGAGCAGTTCTTC
TRBJ2-1 few - TRBV4-2 CASSPGANEQFF TGTGCCAGCAGCCCAGGGGCTAACGAGCAGTTCTTC
TRBJ1-5 many TRBD1 TRBV6-2/TRBV6-3 CASSYPTGQGFSVSNQPQHF TGTGCCAGCAGTTACCCGACGGGACAGGGGTTTTCGGTTAGCAATCAGCCCCAGCATTTT
TRBJ2-1 many TRBD2 TRBV12-3/TRBV12-4 CASSLGTSTYNEQFF TGTGCCAGCAGTTTAGGGACTAGCACCTACAATGAGCAGTTCTTC